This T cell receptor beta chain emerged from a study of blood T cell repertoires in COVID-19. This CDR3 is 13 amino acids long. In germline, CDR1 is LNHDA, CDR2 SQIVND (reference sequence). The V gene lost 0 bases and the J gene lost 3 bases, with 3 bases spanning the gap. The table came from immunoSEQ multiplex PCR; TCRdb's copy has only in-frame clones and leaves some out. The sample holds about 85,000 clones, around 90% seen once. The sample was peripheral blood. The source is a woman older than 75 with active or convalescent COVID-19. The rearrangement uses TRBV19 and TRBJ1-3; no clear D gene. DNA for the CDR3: TGTGCCAGTAGTATAGACGGTGGAAACACCATATATTTT. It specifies CASSIDGGNTIYF.